Below, 3 T cell receptor beta chains from the same sample are listed, as sequenced in a study of Ad26.COV2.S vaccination and SARS-CoV-2 variants (dated by TCRdb to the early 2020s). Library generation was performed with the immunoSEQ multiplex PCR assay. This immuneACCESS table, as held by TCRdb, lists in-frame sequences with V and J called but not all clones. Of the missing ones, under half trace to an unresolved V gene in checked studies; the others have no known cause. The table for this sample lists about 460,000 clones; approximately 90% of them were counted only once. About 1.7% of the sample lies in the top ten. According to the study, the label for this sample's treatment or condition signals: some 19 received Ad26.COV2.S at low or high dose, single or two shots; about 5 received placebo; per-sample allocation not given. Repertoires of vaccine and placebo recipients were sequenced from samples collected on day 63 after the first injection.

This sample comprised peripheral blood, obtained in a trial of Ad26.COV2.S vaccine versus placebo. These receptors were collected from a person between 18 and 65 years old who received the Ad26.COV2.S COVID-19 vaccine or a placebo.

This clone was recorded only once. This chain links TRBV19 with TRBJ1-5, with D tentatively TRBD1 (6 bases). V gave up 3 bases and J gave up 0 bases, with 12 bases separating them. The CDR3 extends over 16 amino acids. Germline CDR1 and CDR2: LNHDA and SQIVND (reference sequence). Written as DNA, the CDR3 is TGTGCCAGTAGTATGTACCGACAGGATAGCAATCAGCCCCAGCATTTT. It yields the protein CASSMYRQDSNQPQHF.

The chain has TRBV6-5 and TRBJ2-7; possibly TRBD1 for D (6 bases). Germline V gene data show CDR1 as MNHEY and CDR2 as SVGAGI. Trimming left V 2 bases short and J 3 bases short, with 11 bases between. CDR3 length: 14 amino acids. CDR3 sequence (DNA): TGTGCCAGCAGTTACATGGACAGAGACTACGAGCAGTACTTC. Translated: CASSYMDRDYEQYF.

The rearrangement uses TRBV12-3 or TRBV12-4 and TRBJ1-3, with D uncertain. Between the trimmed V and J ends, which lost 2 bases and 3 bases, there was a span of 2 bases. The CDR3 is made up of 12 amino acids. CDR3 DNA sequence: TGTGCCAGCAGTTTATTTGGAAACACCATATATTTT. Amino acid sequence: CASSLFGNTIYF.